The entry below describes one TCR beta chain. Its antigen is unidentified. Trimming took off 8 bases at V and 7 bases at J, with 12 bases between the two ends. CDR3 length: 12 residues. The V gene's germline CDR1 is MNHEY and CDR2 SVGAGI. The data were obtained in a study of somatic mutations in cytotoxic T cells in rheumatoid arthritis. Broader study findings: Unknown were the antigen targets of the expanded CD8+ clones. Rheumatoid arthritis patients and age-matched healthy controls showed no significant difference in CD8+ T-cell clonality.

Sequencing was performed with immunoSEQ multiplex PCR; in TCRdb, only in-frame clones are kept and a portion is missing. The sample has 30,000 to 45,000 clones, 70% to 85% seen once. V is TRBV6-5 and J is TRBJ2-1; D is unclear. Material for sequencing was CD8+ T cells sorted from blood. This sequence was found in a middle-aged man in good health. CDR3 loop: CASSRSGNEQFF. The CDR3 nucleotides read TGTGCCAGCTCGAGGAGTGGGAATGAGCAGTTCTTC.